The 7 T cell receptor beta chains in this list originate from one sample, sequenced in a study of cytomegalovirus exposure and HLA in healthy donors. The PCR was carried out with 60 Vbeta primers and 13 Jbeta primers. Sequencing was performed with immunoSEQ multiplex PCR; in TCRdb, only in-frame clones are kept and a portion is missing. This sample has over 150,000 clones; roughly 80% occur once, and the top ten carry 4% to 5%. Source material: PBMCs. Source of these receptors: a young man in good health and CMV-seronegative.

This chain joins TRBV2 and TRBJ2-2, with D maybe TRBD2 (5 bases). This CDR3 is 16 amino acids long. Germline CDR1 is SNHLY and CDR2 is FYNNEI. Deletions cut 8 bases from V and 4 bases from J, with 20 bases between. CDR3 sequence: CASHYSAARGTGELFF. CDR3 nucleotides: TGTGCCAGCCATTATTCGGCAGCACGGGGCACCGGGGAGCTGTTTTTT.

V is TRBV7-6 and J is TRBJ2-7; 8 nucleotides align to TRBD2. Trimming cost V 5 bases and J 0 bases; bases outside gene matches: 9. Germline V gene sequence: CDR1 SGHVS, CDR2 FNYEAQ. The CDR3 has 16 residues. This CDR3 reads CASSNPPGGTSYEQYF. DNA of the CDR3: TGTGCCAGCAGCAATCCCCCGGGGGGGACCTCCTACGAGCAGTACTTC.

In nucleotides, the CDR3 is TGTGCCAGCTCACTTGAGGCTTACCTGGGCGAGCAGTACTTC. This codes for CASSLEAYLGEQYF. The chain carries TRBV18 and TRBJ2-7, with no clear D. Trimming pared 4 bases from V and 6 bases from J, leaving 16 bases between. This CDR3 spans 14 amino acids. The germline gives CDR1 KGHSH, CDR2 LQKENI. Full variable domain (remainder filled in from reference TRBV18 and TRBJ2-7): NAGVMQNPRHLVRRRGQEARLRCSPMKGHSHVYWYRQLPEEGLKFMVYLQKENIIDESGMPKERFSAEFPKEGPSILRIQQVVRGDSAAYFCASSLEAYLGEQYFGPGTRLTVT.

The V gene is TRBV28, the J gene TRBJ2-3, with TRBD2 as a possible D gene (6 bases). The germline V and J ends were trimmed by 1 base and 1 base, with 12 bases remaining between them. Germline values: CDR1 MDHEN, CDR2 SYDVKM. CDR3 length: 16 amino acids. Here the CDR3 DNA reads TGTGCCAGCAGTTTATATGGAGGGGCTCGCACAGATACGCAGTATTTT. The encoded protein is CASSLYGGARTDTQYF.

The chain carries TRBV7-3 and TRBJ2-5; TRBD2 is a possible D gene (6 bases). Germline values: CDR1 SGHTA, CDR2 FQGTGA. The CDR3 has 12 amino acids. V was shortened by 5 bases and J by 7 bases, with 11 bases between the two germline ends. CDR3 sequence reads: CASSPQGGTQYF. CDR3 sequence (DNA): TGTGCCAGCAGCCCTCAGGGAGGGACCCAGTACTTC.

The rearrangement links TRBV5-1 to TRBJ2-7; TRBD2 matches at 12 bases. The CDR3 covers 17 residues. Germline CDR1 reads SGHRS; CDR2 reads YFSETQ. The V segment lost 0 bases and the J segment 2 bases; nucleotides outside the gene matches: 6. CDR3: CASSLAWTSGTAYEQYF. The CDR3 bases are TGCGCCAGCAGCTTGGCCTGGACTAGCGGGACCGCCTACGAGCAGTACTTC. The full variable domain, its missing parts supplied by reference TRBV5-1 and TRBJ2-7, is KAGVTQTPRYLIKTRGQQVTLSCSPISGHRSVSWYQQTPGQGLQFLFEYFSETQRNKGNFPGRFSGRQFSNSRSEMNVSTLELGDSALYLCASSLAWTSGTAYEQYFGPGTRLTVT.

This clone was recorded once. CDR3 sequence reads: CASRASGTSGVVETQYF. In DNA, the CDR3 is TGCGCCAGCAGAGCCTCCGGGACTAGCGGGGTCGTGGAGACCCAGTACTTC. The rearrangement uses TRBV10-2 and TRBJ2-5, with 13 positions matching TRBD2. Per germline, CDR1 WSHSY and CDR2 SAAADI. The CDR3 extends over 17 amino acids. Germline trimming cut 6 bases from V and 5 bases from J; bases unmatched to any gene: 12.